One sample yielded the 7 T cell receptor beta chains listed below, sequenced in a study of blood T cell repertoires in COVID-19. Here immunoSEQ multiplex PCR was the method, and the copy in TCRdb shows in-frame clones only, minus some. The table lists roughly 220,000 clones, more than 75% of them singletons. Sequencing input: peripheral blood. The receptors were sampled from a man over 45 who had recovered from COVID-19.

This chain connects TRBV15 to TRBJ1-4, with a weak D call TRBD1 (5 bases). The CDR3 is 15 amino acids. V gave up 0 bases and J gave up 7 bases, with 12 bases separating them. Germline V gene lookup returns CDR1 LNHNV and CDR2 YYDKDF (reference sequence). CDR3 DNA: TGTGCCACCAGCAGAGATGGGGGGAACAGTGAAAAACTGTTTTTT. Translating gives CATSRDGGNSEKLFF.

This chain uses TRBV30 with TRBJ2-2, with TRBD1 matching over 10 bases. Germline loops: CDR1 GTSNPN, CDR2 SVGIG (reference sequence). V shed 8 bases and J 6 bases; nucleotides not matched to a gene: 9. The CDR3 totals 14 residues. The CDR3: CARGQGRRAGELFF. The CDR3 bases are TGTGCCAGGGGACAGGGGAGAAGGGCCGGGGAGCTGTTTTTT.

The V gene is TRBV24-1, the J gene TRBJ2-3; perhaps TRBD2 as D (5 bases). Germline CDR1 is KGHDR and CDR2 is SFDVKD. CDR3 length equals 12 residues. Deletions cut 4 bases from V and 6 bases from J, with 7 bases between. The CDR3 loop is CATSDRGDTQYF. The CDR3 bases are TGTGCCACCAGTGACCGGGGTGATACGCAGTATTTT.

This chain uses TRBV13 with TRBJ1-2; tentative D call: TRBD1 (5 bases). The V and J ends lost 0 bases and 7 bases respectively, with 9 bases between them. This CDR3 is built from 13 residues. Germline V gene lookup returns CDR1 PRHDT and CDR2 FYEKMQ (reference sequence). The CDR3 DNA reads TGTGCCAGCAGCTTAGGACGGGGGATTGGCTACACCTTC. It is translated as CASSLGRGIGYTF.

V gene TRBV24-1 combines with J gene TRBJ1-2; D unclear. The germline V gene encodes CDR1 KGHDR and CDR2 SFDVKD. Trimming left V 5 bases short and J 8 bases short, with 11 bases between. The CDR3 is made up of 12 amino acids. The CDR3 nucleotides read TGTGCCACCAGTGGAGGCTCGGAGGGCTACACCTTC. Protein sequence: CATSGGSEGYTF.

The rearrangement uses TRBV10-3 and TRBJ1-1; D call uncertain. Germline V gives CDR1 ENHRY, CDR2 SYGVKD. The CDR3 consists of 12 residues. Trimming shortened V by 6 bases and J by 3 bases, and 8 bases separated the two germline ends. CDR3 protein: CAIRAEDTEAFF. Written as DNA, the CDR3 is TGTGCCATCAGGGCCGAGGACACTGAAGCTTTCTTT.

The chain employs TRBV2 and TRBJ2-1; the match to TRBD2 covers 9 bases. CDR1 is SNHLY, CDR2 FYNNEI, per germline. V lost 6 bases to trimming and J lost 9 bases; unmatched junction nucleotides: 9. The CDR3 spans 14 residues. The CDR3 coding sequence is TGTGCCAGCAGGCGGGAGGGCCGGGGGGCTGAGCAGTTCTTC. It yields the protein CASRREGRGAEQFF.